This record concerns one TCR beta chain sequence. The antigen remains unidentified. The data were obtained in a study of CD8 T cells in ankylosing spondylitis. TCRdb independently ran MiXCR on the 5' RACE reads; one entry per CDR3 protein. The sample includes around 540,000 distinct CDR3 sequences, about 13% of them seen just once. The CDR3 has 17 residues. Germline V gives CDR1 MNHEY, CDR2 SMNVEV (reference sequence). V was clipped by 3 bases and J by 0 bases, with 18 bases between them. The study, taken as a whole, reports: A TCR beta motif of 7 to 9 highly homologous variants seemed to mark ankylosing spondylitis blood. Disease-linked clones proved CD8+ and comparatively uncommon in peripheral blood.

The sequenced material came from blood, either unsorted or a sorted T cell fraction (not recorded which). This receptor was identified in a male donor with ankylosing spondylitis. The chain has TRBV27 and TRBJ2-7; the D gene is possibly TRBD2 (6 bases). CDR3: CASSLRVRRESSYEQYV. As DNA, the CDR3 is TGTGCCAGCAGTTTGCGGGTCAGGAGGGAAAGCTCCTACGAGCAGTACGTC.